This T cell receptor beta chain is from a study of blood T cell repertoires in COVID-19. Overall study context: Specimens from acute and convalescent COVID-19 originated in the United States, Italy and Spain. T cells, B-cell-depleted T cells, or PBMCs provided the cDNA or gDNA that served as material.

Germline V gene data show CDR1 as SGHVS and CDR2 as FQNEAQ. The CDR3 is made up of 17 amino acids. Trimming pared 5 bases from V and 2 bases from J, leaving 21 bases between. Clones were read by immunoSEQ multiplex PCR, and TCRdb kept only the in-frame ones, dropping some. This table holds around 270,000 clones, roughly 91% found once. This chain joins TRBV7-8 and TRBJ1-2; TRBD1 is a possible D gene (5 bases). This sequence originates from a man aged 35-49 years with acute or convalescent COVID-19. Sequenced material: peripheral blood. CDR3 residues: CASSPRRLQGTNYGYTF. As DNA, the CDR3 is TGTGCCAGCAGCCCCCGGCGGCTCCAGGGAACCAACTATGGCTACACCTTC. The variable domain in full, completed from reference TRBV7-8 and TRBJ1-2, reads GAGVSQSPRYKVAKRGQDVALRCDPISGHVSLFWYQQALGQGPEFLTYFQNEAQLDKSGLPSDRFFAERPEGSVSTLKIQRTQQEDSAVYLCASSPRRLQGTNYGYTFGSGTRLTVV.